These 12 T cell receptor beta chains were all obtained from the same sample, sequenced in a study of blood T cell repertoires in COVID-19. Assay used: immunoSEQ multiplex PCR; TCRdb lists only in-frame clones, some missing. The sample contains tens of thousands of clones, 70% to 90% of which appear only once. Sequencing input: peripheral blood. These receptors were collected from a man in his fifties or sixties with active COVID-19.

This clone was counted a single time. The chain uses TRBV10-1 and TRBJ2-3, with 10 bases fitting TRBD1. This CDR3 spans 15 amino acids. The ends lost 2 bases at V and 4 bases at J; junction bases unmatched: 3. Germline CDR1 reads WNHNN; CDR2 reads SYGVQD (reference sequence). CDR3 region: CASSERTGGADTQYF. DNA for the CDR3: TGCGCCAGCAGTGAGAGGACAGGGGGTGCAGATACGCAGTATTTT.

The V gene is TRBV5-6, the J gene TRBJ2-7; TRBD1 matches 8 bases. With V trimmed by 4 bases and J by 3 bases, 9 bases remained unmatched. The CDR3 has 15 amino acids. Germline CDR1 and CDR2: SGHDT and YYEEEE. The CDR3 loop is CASSRTGRSHYEQYF. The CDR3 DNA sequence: TGTGCCAGCAGCCGGACAGGGAGATCCCACTACGAGCAGTACTTC.

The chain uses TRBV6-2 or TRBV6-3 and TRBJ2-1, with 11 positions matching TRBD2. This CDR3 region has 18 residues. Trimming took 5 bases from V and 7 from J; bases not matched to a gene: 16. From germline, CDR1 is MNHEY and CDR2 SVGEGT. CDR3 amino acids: CASSSPFPGTSGPNEQFF. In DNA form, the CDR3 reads TGTGCCAGCAGTAGCCCGTTCCCCGGGACTAGCGGACCAAATGAGCAGTTCTTC.

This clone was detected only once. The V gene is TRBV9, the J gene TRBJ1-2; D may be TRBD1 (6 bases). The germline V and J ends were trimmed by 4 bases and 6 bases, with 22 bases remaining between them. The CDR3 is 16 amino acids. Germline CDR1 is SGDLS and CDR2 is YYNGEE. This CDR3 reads CASSLGGSVTTHGYTF. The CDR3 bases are TGTGCCAGCAGCCTTGGGGGCTCGGTCACTACCCATGGCTACACCTTC.

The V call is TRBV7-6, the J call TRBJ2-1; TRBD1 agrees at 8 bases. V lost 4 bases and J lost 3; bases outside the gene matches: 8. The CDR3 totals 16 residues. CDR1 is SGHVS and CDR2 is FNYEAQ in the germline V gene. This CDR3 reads CASSYRGGTGYNEQFF. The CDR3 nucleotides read TGTGCCAGCAGCTATCGTGGCGGGACAGGCTACAATGAGCAGTTCTTC. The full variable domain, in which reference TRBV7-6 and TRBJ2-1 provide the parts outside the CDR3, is GAGVSQSPRYKVTKRGQDVALRCDPISGHVSLYWYRQALGQGPEFLTYFNYEAQQDKSGLPNDRFSAERPEGSISTLTIQRTEQRDSAMYRCASSYRGGTGYNEQFFGPGTRLTVL.

CDR3 loop: CASSEGEGRQNRSYEQYV. CDR3 sequence (DNA): TGTGCCAGCAGTGAAGGTGAGGGTCGTCAAAACCGATCCTACGAGCAGTACGTC. V is TRBV2 and J is TRBJ2-7; perhaps TRBD2 as D (5 bases). This CDR3 region has 18 residues. Looked up from germline, CDR1 is SNHLY and CDR2 is FYNNEI. The germline V and J ends were trimmed by 1 base and 1 base, with 20 bases remaining between them.

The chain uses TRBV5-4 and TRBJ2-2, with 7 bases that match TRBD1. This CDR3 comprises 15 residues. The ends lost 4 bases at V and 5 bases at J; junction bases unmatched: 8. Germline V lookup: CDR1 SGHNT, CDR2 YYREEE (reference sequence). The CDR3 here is CASSPWTGPTGELFF. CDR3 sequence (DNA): TGTGCCAGCAGCCCTTGGACAGGACCGACCGGGGAGCTGTTTTTT.

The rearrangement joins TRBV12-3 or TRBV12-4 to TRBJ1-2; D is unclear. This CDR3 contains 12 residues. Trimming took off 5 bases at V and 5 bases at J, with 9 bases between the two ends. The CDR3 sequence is CASSTVPYGYTF. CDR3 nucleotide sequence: TGTGCCAGCAGTACAGTCCCGTATGGCTACACCTTC.

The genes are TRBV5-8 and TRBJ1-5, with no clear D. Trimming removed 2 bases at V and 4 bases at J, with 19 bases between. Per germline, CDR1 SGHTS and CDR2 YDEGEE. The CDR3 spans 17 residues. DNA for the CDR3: TGTGCCAGCAGCTTAGGTCGTTCGGGAATTAGGAATCAGCCCCAGCATTTT. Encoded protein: CASSLGRSGIRNQPQHF.

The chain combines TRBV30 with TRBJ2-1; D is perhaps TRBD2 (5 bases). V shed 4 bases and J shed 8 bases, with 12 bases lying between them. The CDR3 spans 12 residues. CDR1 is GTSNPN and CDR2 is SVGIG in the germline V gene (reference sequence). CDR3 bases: TGTGCCTGGAACGGGATTGGGCATGAGCAGTTCTTC. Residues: CAWNGIGHEQFF.

CDR3 residues: CASSPQRLAENTGELFF. CDR3 nucleotides: TGTGCCAGCTCACCGCAACGACTAGCGGAAAACACCGGGGAGCTGTTTTTT. This chain connects TRBV18 to TRBJ2-2; 9 bases agree with TRBD2. Germline V gene sequence: CDR1 KGHSH, CDR2 LQKENI. CDR3 length: 17 amino acids. V shed 3 bases, J shed 2 bases, and the junction held 7 bases outside the gene matches. Filled out from reference TRBV18 and TRBJ2-2, the complete variable domain reads NAGVMQNPRHLVRRRGQEARLRCSPMKGHSHVYWYRQLPEEGLKFMVYLQKENIIDESGMPKERFSAEFPKEGPSILRIQQVVRGDSAAYFCASSPQRLAENTGELFFGEGSRLTVL.

CDR3 sequence reads: CASSSRDRAYNEQFF. The DNA for the CDR3 is TGTGCCAGCAGCTCCCGGGACAGAGCGTACAATGAGCAGTTCTTC. This chain connects TRBV5-4 to TRBJ2-1; 7 bases agree with TRBD1. The CDR3 runs to 15 residues. V trimming: 3 bases; J trimming: 4 bases; junction bases outside the gene matches: 7. Per germline, CDR1 SGHNT and CDR2 YYREEE (reference sequence).